Listed below are T cell receptor beta chains from one sample, sequenced in a study of PD-1 blockade in mismatch repair-deficient tumors. TCRdb's table, derived via immunoSEQ multiplex PCR, lists solely in-frame clones and lacks some. The sample has some 100,000 clones; over 75% are singletons. This specimen was peripheral blood, taken 30 to 36 weeks after starting pembrolizumab. These receptor sequences come from an adult with mismatch repair-deficient cancer. The CDR3 runs from the conserved cysteine through the conserved F or W. Fields, in order: CDR3 length, J gene, V gene, D gene, CDR3 protein. A D gene is named only where the DNA matches it firmly.

len: 16; j_gene: TRBJ1-1; v_gene: TRBV18; d_gene: TRBD1; CDR3aa: CASSPPDRGRNTEAFF
len: 16; j_gene: TRBJ1-2; v_gene: TRBV5-4; d_gene: .; CDR3aa: CASSAKPWTVDYGYTF
len: 16; j_gene: TRBJ1-1; v_gene: TRBV9; d_gene: .; CDR3aa: CASSSPKSGEDTEAFF
len: 13; j_gene: TRBJ2-7; v_gene: TRBV6-6; d_gene: .; CDR3aa: CASSYPKFYEQYF
len: 16; j_gene: TRBJ1-2; v_gene: TRBV7-8; d_gene: .; CDR3aa: CASSPRGATGFYGYTF
len: 15; j_gene: TRBJ2-4; v_gene: TRBV6-6; d_gene: .; CDR3aa: CASSYSGLAKNIQYF
len: 16; j_gene: TRBJ2-5; v_gene: TRBV6-4; d_gene: TRBD1; CDR3aa: CASSDSWGQGAETQYF
len: 14; j_gene: TRBJ2-7; v_gene: TRBV6-4; d_gene: .; CDR3aa: CASSLHRGGYEQYF
len: 15; j_gene: TRBJ2-5; v_gene: TRBV9; d_gene: TRBD2; CDR3aa: CASSETSGSSETQYF
len: 16; j_gene: TRBJ2-7; v_gene: TRBV7-9; d_gene: TRBD2; CDR3aa: CASSVPVGLAVHEQYF